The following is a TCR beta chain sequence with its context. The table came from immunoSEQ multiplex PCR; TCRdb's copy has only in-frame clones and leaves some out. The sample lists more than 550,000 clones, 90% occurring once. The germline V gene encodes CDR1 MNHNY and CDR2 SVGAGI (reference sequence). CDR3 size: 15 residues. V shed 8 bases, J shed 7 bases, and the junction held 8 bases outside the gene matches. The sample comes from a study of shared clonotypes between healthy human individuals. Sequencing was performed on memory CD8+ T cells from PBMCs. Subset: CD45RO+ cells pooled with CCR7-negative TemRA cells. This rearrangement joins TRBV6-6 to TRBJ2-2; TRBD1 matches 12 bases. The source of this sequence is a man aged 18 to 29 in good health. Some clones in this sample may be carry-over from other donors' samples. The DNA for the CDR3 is TGTGCCAGCCGGGGGGACAGGGGGCATATCGGGGAGCTGTTTTTT. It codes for CASRGDRGHIGELFF.